Sequencing of this T cell receptor beta chain was carried out in a study of Ad26.COV2.S vaccination and SARS-CoV-2 variants. Points from the study as a whole: Those who received the vaccine showed greater spike-specific TCR breadth than those given placebo.

Treatment noted: about 20 received Ad26.COV2.S at low or high dose, single or two shots; about five received placebo; per-sample allocation not given. Samples were taken on day 63 after the first vaccine or placebo injection. About this clone: Antigen specificity is unknown.

Generated by immunoSEQ multiplex PCR, the TCRdb table keeps only in-frame clones and is missing some. The table lists hundreds of thousands of clones, roughly 90% of them singletons, with around 6.6% in the top ten. Germline loops: CDR1 LNHDA, CDR2 SQIVND (reference sequence). Between the trimmed V and J ends, which lost 11 bases and 0 bases, there was a span of 17 bases. The CDR3 is 15 amino acids. This TCR came from a person aged 18-60 years who received the Ad26.COV2.S COVID-19 vaccine or a placebo. The source was peripheral blood, collected in a trial of Ad26.COV2.S vaccine versus placebo. This chain connects TRBV19 to TRBJ1-3; no reliable D call. The CDR3 coding sequence is TGTGCCTGCCAACGAACTAGAGACTCTGGAAACACCATATATTTT. It translates to CACQRTRDSGNTIYF.